Listed below are T cell receptor beta chains from one sample, sequenced in a study of T cell responses to AZD1222 COVID-19 vaccine. TCRdb's copy holds only in-frame clones and misses some; the assay was immunoSEQ multiplex PCR. The sample lists roughly 140,000 clones, 80% to 90% occurring once. This specimen consisted of peripheral blood, obtained after recovery from COVID-19. All receptors come from an adult who had recovered from COVID-19. CDR3s include the opening cysteine and the closing phenylalanine or tryptophan. A D gene is named only where the DNA matches it firmly. Clone size is stated in some rows and not others, as once, few, many or a class when expanded.

>NA|TRBV9|TRBJ2-1|NA
TGTGCCAGCAGCGTAGAGGGGGACTCCTACAATGAGCAGTTCTTC
CASSVEGDSYNEQFF
>NA|TRBV6-5|TRBJ1-5|TRBD1
TGTGCCAGCAGTTACTCGCGGACAGGGGGGAATCAGCCCCAGCATTTT
CASSYSRTGGNQPQHF
>NA|TRBV28|TRBJ1-1|NA
TGTGCCAGCAGTTTAAACCCCCTGGGGGGTGAAGCTTTCTTT
CASSLNPLGGEAFF
>NA|TRBV15|TRBJ1-3|NA
TGTGCCACCAGCAGAGATAAACAGCTAGGAAACACCATATATTTT
CATSRDKQLGNTIYF
>NA|TRBV7-9|TRBJ2-7|TRBD1
TGTGCCAGCAGCCCATCCTGGACAGGGGGATCTCAGTACTTC
CASSPSWTGGSQYF
>NA|TRBV6-1|TRBJ2-3|NA
TGTGCCAGCAGTGAAGCAAGGCAGGAGTCACAGTATTTT
CASSEARQESQYF
>once|TRBV5-6|TRBJ1-2|NA
TGTGCCAGCAGCTTGGCCGCAGGCCCTAGCTATGGCTACACCTTC
CASSLAAGPSYGYTF
>NA|TRBV12-3/TRBV12-4|TRBJ2-1|NA
TGTGCCAGCAGTTTTATCCAGGGTGATGAGCAGTTCTTC
CASSFIQGDEQFF
>NA|TRBV5-8|TRBJ2-1|NA
TGTGCCAGCAGCTTGGACAGGGTAGAATTGAATGAGCAGTTCTTC
CASSLDRVELNEQFF
>few|TRBV28|TRBJ1-2|NA
TGTGCCAGCAGCCCCGCCGGTAACCTACGACTGGGTGGCTACACCTTC
CASSPAGNLRLGGYTF
>NA|TRBV28|TRBJ1-5|NA
TGTGCCAGCAGCCGGGACGCCCTGGGAAGCAATCAGCCCCAGCATTTT
CASSRDALGSNQPQHF
>once|TRBV6-4|TRBJ2-7|TRBD1
TGTGCCAGCAGTGTGATACAGGGGGCGACCGAGCAGTACTTC
CASSVIQGATEQYF
>NA|TRBV15|TRBJ1-3|NA
TGTGCCACCAGCAGAGATAGGGCCTCAAACACCATATATTTT
CATSRDRASNTIYF
>NA|TRBV7-6|TRBJ2-7|NA
TGTGCCAGCAGCTTGTCCTTCGGGGTTTCCTACGAGCAGTACTTC
CASSLSFGVSYEQYF
>NA|TRBV5-4|TRBJ1-5|NA
TGTGCCAGCTCGTCCGGAGGGGAAAATCAGCCCCAGCATTTT
CASSSGGENQPQHF
>many|TRBV3-1/TRBV3-2|TRBJ2-7|NA
TGTGCCAGCAGCCCGGGTCCGAATTCGCCCCTTCTCTCCTACGAGCAGTACTTC
CASSPGPNSPLLSYEQYF
>NA|TRBV19|TRBJ2-6|NA
TGTGCCAGTAGTATCATGGGTGCTGGGGCCAACGTCCTGACTTTC
CASSIMGAGANVLTF
>NA|TRBV15|TRBJ1-4|NA
TGTGCCACCAGCGGTCATGGGCGATCAACTAATGAAAAACTGTTTTTT
CATSGHGRSTNEKLFF
>NA|TRBV2|TRBJ2-7|TRBD1
TGTGCCAGCAGCCCGGGACAGGGGGCATACGAGCAGTACTTC
CASSPGQGAYEQYF
>NA|TRBV7-3|TRBJ2-3|TRBD1
TGTGCCAGCAGCTATCGGACAGGGGGAGATACGCAGTATTTT
CASSYRTGGDTQYF
>once|TRBV7-2|TRBJ1-3|NA
TGTGCCAGCAGCCTTGGGACGGCTGGAAACACCATATATTTT
CASSLGTAGNTIYF
>once|TRBV30|TRBJ1-5|NA
TGTGCCTGGAAACGGGTAGGGAATCAGCCCCAGCATTTT
CAWKRVGNQPQHF
>once|TRBV25-1|TRBJ2-1|NA
TGTGCCAGCAGTGAATGGGGGGGGCGGGAGAAAACCTACAATGAGCAGTTCTTC
CASSEWGGREKTYNEQFF
>few|TRBV28|TRBJ2-7|TRBD1
TGTGCCAGCAGTCTAGACTCGGTGGGGACAGGGTTCTCCTACGAGCAGTACTTC
CASSLDSVGTGFSYEQYF
>NA|TRBV4-3|TRBJ1-3|NA
TGCGCCAGCAGCCAAGTGGGGGGGCTGGGAAACACCATATATTTT
CASSQVGGLGNTIYF
>NA|TRBV2|TRBJ2-1|NA
TGTGCCAGCAGTGAGGGGAATGAGCAGTTCTTC
CASSEGNEQFF
>NA|TRBV4-1|TRBJ2-4|TRBD1
TGCGCCAGCAGCCAGGGACAGGGGATGAACATTCAGTACTTC
CASSQGQGMNIQYF
>NA|TRBV6-2/TRBV6-3|TRBJ2-1|TRBD2
TGTGCCAGCAGTTATGACGGGCGGGGGGGTTACAATGAGCAGTTCTTC
CASSYDGRGGYNEQFF
>NA|TRBV5-1|TRBJ2-3|NA
TGCGCCAGCAGCTTGGAACTAGCTCACACAGATACGCAGTATTTT
CASSLELAHTDTQYF
>NA|TRBV3-1/TRBV3-2|TRBJ1-3|TRBD1
TGTGCCAGCAGCCCAATGGACAGGGCTGGAAACACCATATATTTT
CASSPMDRAGNTIYF
>NA|TRBV5-1|TRBJ2-1|TRBD1
TGCGCCAGCAGCTCACAAGGGACAGGGGGCCTCGGGCGTTACAATGAGCAGTTCTTC
CASSSQGTGGLGRYNEQFF
>NA|TRBV28|TRBJ2-3|NA
TGTGCCAGCAGGACCGGGCTCTACACAGATACGCAGTATTTT
CASRTGLYTDTQYF
>NA|TRBV12-3/TRBV12-4|TRBJ1-3|TRBD1
TGTGCCAGCAGTCAACCGGGACAGTCCTCCATATATTTT
CASSQPGQSSIYF
>once|TRBV7-2|TRBJ2-1|NA
TGTGCCAGCAGCCTAATACGGGGTAATGAGCAGTTCTTC
CASSLIRGNEQFF
>NA|TRBV4-1|TRBJ2-7|TRBD2
TGCGCCAGCAGCCAAGATGGCCTAGCGGGAGCAACATCCTACGAGCAGTACTTC
CASSQDGLAGATSYEQYF
>NA|TRBV28|TRBJ1-5|NA
TGTGCCAGCACCTCGGGGGCACAGCCCCAGCATTTT
CASTSGAQPQHF
>NA|TRBV19|TRBJ2-7|NA
TGTGCCAGTAGCCGGATGGACTCCTACGAGCAGTACTTC
CASSRMDSYEQYF
>NA|TRBV21-1|TRBJ2-1|NA
TGTGCCAGCAGCAAACTCCGGGACAGGGTCAACAATGAGCAGTTCTTC
CASSKLRDRVNNEQFF
>NA|TRBV9|TRBJ2-5|TRBD1
TGTGCCAGCAGCGTAAACCCCAGGGGGAGTAACGGGACCCAGTACTTC
CASSVNPRGSNGTQYF
>NA|TRBV28|TRBJ2-1|TRBD1
TGTGCCAGCAGTCGGGACAGAGGGAATTTACACAATGAGCAGTTCTTC
CASSRDRGNLHNEQFF